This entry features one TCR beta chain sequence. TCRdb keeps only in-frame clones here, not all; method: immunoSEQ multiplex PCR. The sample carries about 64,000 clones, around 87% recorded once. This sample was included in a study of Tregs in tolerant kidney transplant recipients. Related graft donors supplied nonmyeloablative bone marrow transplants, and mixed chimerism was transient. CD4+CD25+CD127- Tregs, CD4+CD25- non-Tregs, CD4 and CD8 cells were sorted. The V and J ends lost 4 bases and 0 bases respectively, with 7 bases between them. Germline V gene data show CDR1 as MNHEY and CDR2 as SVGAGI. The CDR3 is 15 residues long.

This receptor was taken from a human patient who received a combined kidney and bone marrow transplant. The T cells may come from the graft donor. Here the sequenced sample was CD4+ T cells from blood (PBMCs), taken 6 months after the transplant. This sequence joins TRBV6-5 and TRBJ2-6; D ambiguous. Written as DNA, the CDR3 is TGTGCCAGCAGTTCCAGATACTCTGGGGCCAACGTCCTGACTTTC. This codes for CASSSRYSGANVLTF.